Described below is a single TCR beta chain sequence and its context. Its antigen is still unknown. This record belongs to a study of OX40 agonist ivuxolimab in advanced cancers. Study-wide points: Some patients without response likewise showed low normalized clonal expansion.

Blood sampling took place at baseline, cycle 4 day 1, and cycle 7 day 1. This table comes from immunoSEQ multiplex PCR, and its TCRdb copy is limited to in-frame clones, with some not included. The data show 14,000 or so clones, about 76% seen once. Trimming pared 2 bases from V and 13 bases from J, leaving 5 bases between. Looked up from germline, CDR1 is MNHEY and CDR2 is SVGAGI. CDR3 length: 9 amino acids. The V call is TRBV6-5, the J call TRBJ1-1; D is unresolved. The source was CD4+ or CD8+ T cells sorted from blood, collected in a trial of the OX40 agonist ivuxolimab. The TCR comes from an adult with an advanced solid tumor such as melanoma, head and neck, liver or kidney cancer. CDR3 in amino acids: CASSYPIFF. The CDR3 bases are TGTGCCAGCAGTTACCCCATTTTCTTT.